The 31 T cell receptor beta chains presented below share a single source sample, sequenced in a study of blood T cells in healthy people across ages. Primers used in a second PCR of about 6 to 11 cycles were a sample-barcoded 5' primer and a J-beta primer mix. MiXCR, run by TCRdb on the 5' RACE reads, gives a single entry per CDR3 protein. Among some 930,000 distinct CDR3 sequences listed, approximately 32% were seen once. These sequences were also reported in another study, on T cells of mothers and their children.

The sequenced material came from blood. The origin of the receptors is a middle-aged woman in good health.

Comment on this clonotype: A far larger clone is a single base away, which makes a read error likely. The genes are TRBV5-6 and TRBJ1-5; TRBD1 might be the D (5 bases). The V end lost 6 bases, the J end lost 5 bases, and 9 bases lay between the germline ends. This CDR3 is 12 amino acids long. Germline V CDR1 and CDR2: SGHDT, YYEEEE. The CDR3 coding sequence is TGTGCCAGCAACTTAGGGGATCAGCCCCAGCATTTT. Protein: CASNLGDQPQHF.

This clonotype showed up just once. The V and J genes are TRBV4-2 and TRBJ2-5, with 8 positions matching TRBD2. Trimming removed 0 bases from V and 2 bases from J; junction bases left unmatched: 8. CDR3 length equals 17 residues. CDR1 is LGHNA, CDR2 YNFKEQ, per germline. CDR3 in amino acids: CASSQDKGLEHQETQYF. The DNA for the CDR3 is TGTGCCAGCAGCCAAGATAAGGGACTAGAGCATCAAGAGACCCAGTACTTC.

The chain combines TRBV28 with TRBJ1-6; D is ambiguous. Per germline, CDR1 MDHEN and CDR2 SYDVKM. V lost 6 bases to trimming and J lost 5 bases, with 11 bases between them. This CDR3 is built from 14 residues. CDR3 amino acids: CASSPSNNNSPLHF. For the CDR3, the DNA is TGTGCCAGCAGCCCGTCGAACAATAATTCACCCCTCCACTTT.

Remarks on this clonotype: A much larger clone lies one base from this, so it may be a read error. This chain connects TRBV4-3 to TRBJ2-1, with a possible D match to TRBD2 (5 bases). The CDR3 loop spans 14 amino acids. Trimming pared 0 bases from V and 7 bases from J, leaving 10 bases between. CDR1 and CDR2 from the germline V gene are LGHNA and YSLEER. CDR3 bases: TGCGCCAGCAGCCAAGATAGTTGGAGGAATGAGCAGTTCTTC. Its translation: CASSQDSWRNEQFF.

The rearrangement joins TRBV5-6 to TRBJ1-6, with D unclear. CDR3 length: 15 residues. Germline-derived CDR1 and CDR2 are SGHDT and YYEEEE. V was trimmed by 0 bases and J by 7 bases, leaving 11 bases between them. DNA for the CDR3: TGTGCCAGCAGCTTGGCCGCATCGGGGAATTCACCCCTCCACTTT. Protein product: CASSLAASGNSPLHF.

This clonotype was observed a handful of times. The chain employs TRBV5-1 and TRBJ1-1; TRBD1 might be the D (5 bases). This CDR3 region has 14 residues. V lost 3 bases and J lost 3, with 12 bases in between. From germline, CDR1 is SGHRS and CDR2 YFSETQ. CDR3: CASSWSGGDTEAFF. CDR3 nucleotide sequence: TGCGCCAGCAGCTGGTCGGGGGGGGACACTGAAGCTTTCTTT.

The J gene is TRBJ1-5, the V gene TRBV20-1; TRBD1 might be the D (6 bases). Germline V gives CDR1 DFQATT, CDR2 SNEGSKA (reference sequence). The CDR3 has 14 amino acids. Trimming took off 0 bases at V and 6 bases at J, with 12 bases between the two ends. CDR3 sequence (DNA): TGCAGTGCTAGAGATCGGAGGGGGGCTCAGCCCCAGCATTTT. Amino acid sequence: CSARDRRGAQPQHF.

This CDR3 is CASSLYREMAEAFF. The CDR3 bases are TGTGCCAGCAGCTTATACAGGGAAATGGCTGAAGCTTTCTTT. The chain has TRBV7-9 and TRBJ1-1; TRBD1 is a possible D gene (6 bases). CDR3 length equals 14 residues. Germline values: CDR1 SEHNR, CDR2 FQNEAQ (reference sequence). Deletions cut 2 bases from V and 6 bases from J, with 13 bases between.

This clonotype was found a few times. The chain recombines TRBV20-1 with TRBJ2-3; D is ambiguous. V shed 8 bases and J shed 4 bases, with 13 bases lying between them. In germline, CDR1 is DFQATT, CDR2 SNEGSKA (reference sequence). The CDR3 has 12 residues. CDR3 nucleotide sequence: TGCAGTCCCCAGGCGCGAGCAGATACGCAGTATTTT. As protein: CSPQARADTQYF.

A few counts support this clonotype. The CDR3 loop reads CSAPVRGRSSYNEQFF. The CDR3 bases are TGCAGTGCCCCCGTGAGGGGGCGCAGCTCCTACAATGAGCAGTTCTTC. The V and J genes are TRBV20-1 and TRBJ2-1; 7 bases are shared with TRBD1. The V gene end was trimmed by 6 bases and the J gene end by 0 bases; junction bases not matched to a gene: 11. CDR3 size: 16 residues. Germline values: CDR1 DFQATT, CDR2 SNEGSKA (reference sequence).

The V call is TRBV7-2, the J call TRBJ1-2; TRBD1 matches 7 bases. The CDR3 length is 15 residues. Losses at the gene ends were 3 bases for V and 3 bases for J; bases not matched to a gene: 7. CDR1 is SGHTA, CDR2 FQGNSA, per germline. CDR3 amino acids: CASSLSRDSYYGYTF. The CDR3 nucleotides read TGTGCCAGCAGCTTGAGCCGGGACAGTTACTATGGCTACACCTTC.

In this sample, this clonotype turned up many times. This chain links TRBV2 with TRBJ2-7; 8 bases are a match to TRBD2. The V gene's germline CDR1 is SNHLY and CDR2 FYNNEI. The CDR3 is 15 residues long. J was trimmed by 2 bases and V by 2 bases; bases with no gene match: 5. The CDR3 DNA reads TGTGCCAGCAGTGAACGGGTAGCGGGGACCTACGAGCAGTACTTC. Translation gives CASSERVAGTYEQYF. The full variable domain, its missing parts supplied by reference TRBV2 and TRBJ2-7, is EPEVTQTPSHQVTQMGQEVILRCVPISNHLYFYWYRQILGQKVEFLVSFYNNEISEKSEIFDDQFSVERPDGSNFTLKIRSTKLEDSAMYFCASSERVAGTYEQYFGPGTRLTVT.

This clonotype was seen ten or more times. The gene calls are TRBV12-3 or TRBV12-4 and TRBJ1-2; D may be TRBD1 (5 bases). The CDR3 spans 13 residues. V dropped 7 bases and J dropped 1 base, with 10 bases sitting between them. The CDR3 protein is CASTWDGNYGYTF. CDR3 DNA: TGTGCCAGCACCTGGGACGGTAACTATGGCTACACCTTC.

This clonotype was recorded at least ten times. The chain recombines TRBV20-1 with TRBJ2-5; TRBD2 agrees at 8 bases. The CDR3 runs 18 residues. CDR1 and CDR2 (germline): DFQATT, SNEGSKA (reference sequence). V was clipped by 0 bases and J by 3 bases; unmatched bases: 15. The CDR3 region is CSARDWVAGSPREETQYF. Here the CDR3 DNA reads TGCAGTGCTAGAGATTGGGTAGCGGGGTCCCCCAGGGAAGAGACCCAGTACTTC.

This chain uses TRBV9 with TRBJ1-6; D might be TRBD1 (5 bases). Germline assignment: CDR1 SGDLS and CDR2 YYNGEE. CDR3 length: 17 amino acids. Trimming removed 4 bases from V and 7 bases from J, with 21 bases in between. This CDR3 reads CASSNPRGGGKNSPLHF. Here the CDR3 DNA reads TGTGCCAGCAGCAACCCCCGAGGCGGGGGGAAGAATTCACCCCTCCACTTT.

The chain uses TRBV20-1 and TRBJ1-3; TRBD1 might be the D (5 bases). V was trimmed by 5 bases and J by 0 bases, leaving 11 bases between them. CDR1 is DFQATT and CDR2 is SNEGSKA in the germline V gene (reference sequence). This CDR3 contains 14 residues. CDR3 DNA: TGCAGTGCTGAAGACAGACCCTCTGGAAACACCATATATTTT. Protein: CSAEDRPSGNTIYF.

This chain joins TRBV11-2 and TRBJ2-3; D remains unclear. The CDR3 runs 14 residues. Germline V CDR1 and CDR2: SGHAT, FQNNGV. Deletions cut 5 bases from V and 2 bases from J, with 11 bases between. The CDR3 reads CASSPVWYTDTQYF. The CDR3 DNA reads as TGTGCCAGCAGCCCGGTGTGGTACACAGATACGCAGTATTTT. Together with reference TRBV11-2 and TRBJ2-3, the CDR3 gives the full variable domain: EAGVAQSPRYKIIEKRQSVAFWCNPISGHATLYWYQQILGQGPKLLIQFQNNGVVDDSQLPKDRFSAERLKGVDSTLKIQPAKLEDSAVYLCASSPVWYTDTQYFGPGTRLTVL.

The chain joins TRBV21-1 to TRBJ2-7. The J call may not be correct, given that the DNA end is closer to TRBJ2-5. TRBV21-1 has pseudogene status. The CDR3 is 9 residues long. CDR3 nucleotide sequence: TGTGCTAGTGGGAAGACCCAGTACTTC. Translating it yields CASGKTQYF.

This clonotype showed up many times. CDR3 coding DNA: TGCGCCAGCAGCGGTAACTGGCTAGCAACTAATGAAAAACTGTTTTTT. This sequence encodes CASSGNWLATNEKLFF. This chain uses TRBV5-1 with TRBJ1-4; D gene unclear. V lost 4 bases to trimming and J lost 0 bases, with 13 bases between them. The CDR3 covers 16 residues. Germline V gives CDR1 SGHRS, CDR2 YFSETQ.

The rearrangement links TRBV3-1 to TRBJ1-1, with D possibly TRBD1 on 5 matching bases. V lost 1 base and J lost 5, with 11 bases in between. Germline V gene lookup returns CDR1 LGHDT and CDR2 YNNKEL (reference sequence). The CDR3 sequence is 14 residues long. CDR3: CASSQAGRVTEAFF. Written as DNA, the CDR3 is TGTGCCAGCAGCCAAGCTGGCAGGGTGACTGAAGCTTTCTTT.

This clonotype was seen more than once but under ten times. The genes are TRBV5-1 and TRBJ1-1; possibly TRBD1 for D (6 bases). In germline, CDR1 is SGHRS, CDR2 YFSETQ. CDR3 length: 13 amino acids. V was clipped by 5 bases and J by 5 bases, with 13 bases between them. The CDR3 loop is CASRPQGSTEAFF. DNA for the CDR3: TGCGCCAGCAGGCCACAGGGTAGTACTGAAGCTTTCTTT.

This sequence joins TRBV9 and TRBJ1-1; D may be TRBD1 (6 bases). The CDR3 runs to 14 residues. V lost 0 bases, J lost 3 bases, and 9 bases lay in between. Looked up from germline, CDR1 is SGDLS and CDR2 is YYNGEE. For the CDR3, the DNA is TGTGCCAGCAGCGTAGAGGACAGCTACACTGAAGCTTTCTTT. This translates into CASSVEDSYTEAFF.

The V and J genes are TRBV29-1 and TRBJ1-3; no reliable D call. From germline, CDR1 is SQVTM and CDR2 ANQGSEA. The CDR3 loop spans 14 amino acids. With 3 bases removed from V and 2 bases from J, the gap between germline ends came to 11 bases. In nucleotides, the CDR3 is TGCAGCGTTGAGATAGGCATGGCTGGAAACACCATATATTTT. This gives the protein CSVEIGMAGNTIYF.

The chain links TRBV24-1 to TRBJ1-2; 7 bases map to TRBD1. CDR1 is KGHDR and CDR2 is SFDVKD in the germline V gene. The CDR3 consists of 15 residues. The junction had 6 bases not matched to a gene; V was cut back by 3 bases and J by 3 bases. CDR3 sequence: CATSDGDRYDYGYTF. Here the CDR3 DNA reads TGTGCCACCAGTGATGGGGACAGATACGACTATGGCTACACCTTC.

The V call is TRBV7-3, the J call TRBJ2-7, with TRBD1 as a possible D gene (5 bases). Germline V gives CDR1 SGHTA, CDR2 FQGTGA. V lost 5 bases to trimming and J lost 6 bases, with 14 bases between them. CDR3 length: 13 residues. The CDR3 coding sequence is TGTGCCAGCAGCCTATCCCCAGGGATCGAGCAGTACTTC. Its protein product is CASSLSPGIEQYF.

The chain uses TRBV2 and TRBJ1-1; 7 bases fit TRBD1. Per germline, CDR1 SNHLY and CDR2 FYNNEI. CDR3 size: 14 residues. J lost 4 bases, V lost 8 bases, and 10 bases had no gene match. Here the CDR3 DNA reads TGTGCCAGCCGGATCCAGGGGGGAGTCACTGAAGCTTTCTTT. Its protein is CASRIQGGVTEAFF.

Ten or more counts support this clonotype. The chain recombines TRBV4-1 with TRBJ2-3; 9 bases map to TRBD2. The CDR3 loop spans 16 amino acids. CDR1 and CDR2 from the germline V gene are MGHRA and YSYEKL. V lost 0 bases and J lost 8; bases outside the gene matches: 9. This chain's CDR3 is CASSQERGLAGLTQYF. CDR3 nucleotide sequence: TGCGCCAGCAGCCAAGAACGGGGGCTAGCGGGGCTTACGCAGTATTTT.

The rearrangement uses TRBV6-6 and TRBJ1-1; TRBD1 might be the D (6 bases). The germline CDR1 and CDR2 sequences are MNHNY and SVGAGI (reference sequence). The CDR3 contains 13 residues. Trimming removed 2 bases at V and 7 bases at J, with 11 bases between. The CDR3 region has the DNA TGTGCCAGCAGTTACGGGGGCTCGATTGAAGCTTTCTTT. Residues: CASSYGGSIEAFF.

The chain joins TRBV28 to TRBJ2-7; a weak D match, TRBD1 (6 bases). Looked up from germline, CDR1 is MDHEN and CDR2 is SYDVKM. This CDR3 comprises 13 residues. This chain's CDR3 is CVVDSGESYEQYF. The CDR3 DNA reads TGTGTTGTGGACAGTGGAGAATCCTACGAGCAGTACTTC.

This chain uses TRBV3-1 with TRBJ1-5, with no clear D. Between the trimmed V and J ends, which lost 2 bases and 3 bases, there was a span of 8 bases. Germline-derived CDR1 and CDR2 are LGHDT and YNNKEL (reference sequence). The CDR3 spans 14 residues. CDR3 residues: CASSQRRINQPQHF. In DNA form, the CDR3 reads TGTGCCAGCAGCCAACGACGGATCAATCAGCCCCAGCATTTT.

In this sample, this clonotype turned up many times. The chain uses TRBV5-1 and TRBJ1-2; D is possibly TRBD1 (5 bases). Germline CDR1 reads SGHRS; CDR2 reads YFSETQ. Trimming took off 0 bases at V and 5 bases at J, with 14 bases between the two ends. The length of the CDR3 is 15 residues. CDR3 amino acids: CASSLALGEVYGYTF. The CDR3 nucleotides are TGCGCCAGCAGCTTGGCTCTGGGGGAGGTATATGGCTACACCTTC. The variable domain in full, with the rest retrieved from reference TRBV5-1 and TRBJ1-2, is KAGVTQTPRYLIKTRGQQVTLSCSPISGHRSVSWYQQTPGQGLQFLFEYFSETQRNKGNFPGRFSGRQFSNSRSEMNVSTLELGDSALYLCASSLALGEVYGYTFGSGTRLTVV.